The next 18 T cell receptor beta chains were all read from a single sample in a study of CD8 T cells in ankylosing spondylitis. Study-wide findings and caveats: The study identified a TCR beta motif of several highly homologous variants that appeared characteristic of ankylosing spondylitis blood.

In TCRdb, the 5' RACE reads were re-called with MiXCR into one record per CDR3 protein. In the table there are about 450,000 distinct CDR3 sequences, around 26% of which are singletons. No antigen has been assigned to these receptors. Sequencing was performed on blood, either unsorted or a sorted T cell fraction (not recorded which). All receptors come from a male donor with ankylosing spondylitis.

The chain joins TRBV18 to TRBJ1-3; D is ambiguous. Germline V gene data show CDR1 as KGHSH and CDR2 as LQKENI. V lost 3 bases and J lost 3, with 9 bases in between. CDR3 length: 14 residues. CDR3 coding DNA: TGTGCCAGCTCACCCGAGGGAAGTGGAAACACCATATATTTT. This encodes CASSPEGSGNTIYF.

This chain uses TRBV3-1 with TRBJ1-5; D uncertain. The V end was cut by 3 bases, the J end by 6 bases, with 12 bases between. CDR3 length: 14 amino acids. The V gene's germline CDR1 is LGHDT and CDR2 YNNKEL (reference sequence). CDR3 residues: CASSHGRVTQPQHF. The CDR3 nucleotides read TGTGCCAGCAGCCACGGAAGGGTGACTCAGCCCCAGCATTTT. Supplemented by reference TRBV3-1 and TRBJ1-5, the full variable domain reads DTAVSQTPKYLVTQMGNDKSIKCEQNLGHDTMYWYKQDSKKFLKIMFSYNNKELIINETVPNRFSPKSPDKAHLNLHINSLELGDSAVYFCASSHGRVTQPQHFGDGTRLSIL.

This clonotype has more than one count but fewer than ten. The V gene is TRBV20-1, the J gene TRBJ2-1, with TRBD1 matching over 8 bases. The CDR3 is 15 amino acids. Germline assignment: CDR1 DFQATT and CDR2 SNEGSKA (reference sequence). V gave up 6 bases and J gave up 3 bases; unmatched junction bases: 10. CDR3 protein: CSAQPLDRGYNEQFF. CDR3 nucleotides: TGCAGTGCCCAGCCGCTAGACAGGGGCTACAATGAGCAGTTCTTC.

This clonotype was detected a few times. This chain uses TRBV9 with TRBJ1-4; no firm D call. The germline gives CDR1 SGDLS, CDR2 YYNGEE. The germline V and J ends were trimmed by 3 bases and 0 bases, with 12 bases remaining between them. This CDR3 is 16 amino acids long. The CDR3: CASSATLTATNEKLFF. As DNA, the CDR3 is TGTGCCAGCAGCGCGACCCTGACGGCAACTAATGAAAAACTGTTTTTT.

The rearrangement links TRBV9 to TRBJ1-4; 9 bases agree with TRBD1. The CDR3 loop spans 14 amino acids. CDR1 SGDLS and CDR2 YYNGEE come from the germline V gene. V gave up 1 base and J gave up 8 bases; unmatched junction bases: 3. CDR3 sequence: CASSVRQGEEKLFF. CDR3 in DNA: TGTGCCAGCAGCGTAAGACAGGGGGAAGAAAAACTGTTTTTT.

The V gene is TRBV7-2, the J gene TRBJ2-5; 12 nucleotides match TRBD2. Germline-derived CDR1 and CDR2 are SGHTA and FQGNSA. CDR3 length: 15 residues. The trim removed 4 bases at V and 5 bases at J, leaving 5 bases unmatched. DNA of the CDR3: TGTGCCAGCAGCTCGACTAGCGGGGGTGGGGAGACCCAGTACTTC. Protein sequence: CASSSTSGGGETQYF.

This clonotype is medium-sized. J is TRBJ2-1 and V is TRBV12-3 or TRBV12-4; TRBD2 matches 12 bases. Unmatched junction bases numbered 15, after V lost 0 bases and J lost 0 bases. The CDR3 is 22 residues long. The CDR3 DNA follows: TGTGCCAGCAGTTTAGCGTTACGAAGAGGACTAGCGGGAAGAAGCTCCTACAATGAGCAGTTCTTC. Its protein product is CASSLALRRGLAGRSSYNEQFF.

This clonotype was counted only a few times. The chain uses TRBV7-9 and TRBJ1-2; D remains unclear. The V end lost 1 base, the J end lost 6 bases, and 12 bases lay between the germline ends. Germline-derived CDR1 and CDR2 are SEHNR and FQNEAQ (reference sequence). The CDR3 contains 14 residues. In DNA, the CDR3 is TGTGCCAGCAGCTTAGAGGCCAGGCGTGATGGCTACACCTTC. This sequence encodes CASSLEARRDGYTF. Full variable domain (remainder filled in from reference TRBV7-9 and TRBJ1-2): DTGVSQNPRHKITKRGQNVTFRCDPISEHNRLYWYRQTLGQGPEFLTYFQNEAQLEKSRLLSDRFSAERPKGSFSTLEIQRTEQGDSAMYLCASSLEARRDGYTFGSGTRLTVV.

The rearrangement links TRBV9 to TRBJ1-2; 7 nucleotides match TRBD1. V lost 0 bases to trimming and J lost 8 bases; unmatched junction nucleotides: 7. The CDR3 length is 14 residues. CDR1 SGDLS and CDR2 YYNGEE come from the germline V gene. CDR3 protein: CASSVGGQSSGYTF. CDR3 nucleotide sequence: TGTGCCAGCAGCGTAGGGGGACAGTCCTCGGGCTACACCTTC.

This chain links TRBV11-1 with TRBJ1-5; the D gene is possibly TRBD1 (6 bases). Looked up from germline, CDR1 is SGHAT and CDR2 is FQDESV (reference sequence). The V and J ends lost 1 base and 0 bases respectively, with 16 bases between them. This CDR3 has 18 residues. In DNA form, the CDR3 reads TGTGCCAGCAGCTTAGAAGGGGGGTCCTTATATAGCAATCAGCCCCAGCATTTT. Translating gives CASSLEGGSLYSNQPQHF. The entire variable domain, with the rest obtained from reference TRBV11-1 and TRBJ1-5, is as follows: EAEVAQSPRYKITEKSQAVAFWCDPISGHATLYWYRQILGQGPELLVQFQDESVVDDSQLPKDRFSAERLKGVDSTLKIQPAELGDSAMYLCASSLEGGSLYSNQPQHFGDGTRLSIL.

This clonotype was detected ten times or more. The chain carries TRBV5-1 and TRBJ1-1; D is possibly TRBD1 (6 bases). This CDR3 comprises 15 residues. The germline gives CDR1 SGHRS, CDR2 YFSETQ. V gave up 0 bases and J gave up 0 bases, with 9 bases separating them. The DNA for the CDR3 is TGCGCCAGCAGCTTGGTTTGGGGGCTGAACACTGAAGCTTTCTTT. As protein: CASSLVWGLNTEAFF.

The chain recombines TRBV20-1 with TRBJ2-7; no clear D. Germline V CDR1 and CDR2: DFQATT, SNEGSKA (reference sequence). The CDR3 extends over 13 amino acids. V was shortened by 1 base and J by 6 bases, with 13 bases between the two germline ends. This CDR3 reads CSARGSGWGEQYF. The CDR3 DNA reads as TGCAGTGCTAGAGGCAGTGGATGGGGCGAGCAGTACTTC.

This clonotype has a handful of counts. The V and J genes are TRBV11-1 and TRBJ1-5; TRBD1 matches at 7 bases. In germline, CDR1 is SGHAT, CDR2 FQDESV (reference sequence). The CDR3 loop spans 20 amino acids. V was pared by 1 base and J by 0 bases, with 15 bases of the junction left unmatched. This CDR3 is CASSLEGWDSAVYSNQPQHF. CDR3 DNA sequence: TGTGCCAGCAGCTTAGAGGGTTGGGACAGCGCTGTCTATAGCAATCAGCCCCAGCATTTT.

This clonotype has a count of ten or more. This chain connects TRBV20-1 to TRBJ1-5; tentative D call: TRBD1 (6 bases). CDR1 is DFQATT and CDR2 is SNEGSKA in the germline V gene (reference sequence). This CDR3 has 14 amino acids. V shed 5 bases and J shed 4 bases, with 15 bases lying between them. CDR3 residues: CSAPRGATNQPQHF. Here the CDR3 DNA reads TGCAGTGCTCCCAGGGGAGCAACAAATCAGCCCCAGCATTTT.

This clonotype came up a few times. The rearrangement joins TRBV12-3 or TRBV12-4 to TRBJ2-1; 9 nucleotides agree with TRBD1. With V trimmed by 3 bases and J by 2 bases, 2 bases remained unmatched. The CDR3 is 15 amino acids. In DNA form, the CDR3 reads TGTGCCAGCAGTTTTGGACAGGGGACCTACAATGAGCAGTTCTTC. Translating gives CASSFGQGTYNEQFF.

V and J are TRBV20-1 and TRBJ2-7, with 9 bases aligning to TRBD1. The CDR3 consists of 15 residues. CDR1 and CDR2 (germline): DFQATT, SNEGSKA (reference sequence). With V trimmed by 4 bases and J by 0 bases, 7 bases remained unmatched. The CDR3 nucleotides are TGCAGTGCTACTGCCGGGACAGGGAACTCCTACGAGCAGTACTTC. Translation gives CSATAGTGNSYEQYF.

The chain is built from TRBV11-2 and TRBJ2-1; possibly TRBD1 or TRBD2 for D (5 bases each). The V end was cut by 5 bases, the J end by 0 bases, with 20 bases between. CDR1 is SGHAT and CDR2 is FQNNGV in the germline V gene. The length of the CDR3 is 18 residues. CDR3 nucleotide sequence: TGTGCCAGCAGCCTCGTGGGGGTGGGAGTGGGCTCCTACAATGAGCAGTTCTTC. Translated, it gives CASSLVGVGVGSYNEQFF.

This clonotype was found a few times. One end of the junction fails to match germline, which may point to a read error. The V call is TRBV20-1, the J call TRBJ2-1; 11 nucleotides align to TRBD2. Germline CDR1 is DFQATT and CDR2 is SNEGSKA (reference sequence). The CDR3 is 18 residues long. The CDR3 here is CGARDLAGGGWTDNEQFF. Written as DNA, the CDR3 is TGCGGTGCTAGGGACTTAGCGGGAGGGGGTTGGACCGACAATGAGCAGTTCTTC.